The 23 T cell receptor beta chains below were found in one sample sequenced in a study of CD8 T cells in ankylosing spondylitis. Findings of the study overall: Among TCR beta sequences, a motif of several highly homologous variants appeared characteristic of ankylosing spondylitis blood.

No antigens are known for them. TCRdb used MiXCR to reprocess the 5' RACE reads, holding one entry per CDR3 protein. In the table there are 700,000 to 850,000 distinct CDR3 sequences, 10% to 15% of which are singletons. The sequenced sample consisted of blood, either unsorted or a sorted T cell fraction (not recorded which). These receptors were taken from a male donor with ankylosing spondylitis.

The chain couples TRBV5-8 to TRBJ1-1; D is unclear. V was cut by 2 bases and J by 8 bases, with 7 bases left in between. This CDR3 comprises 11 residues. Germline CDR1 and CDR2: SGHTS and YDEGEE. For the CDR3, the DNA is TGTGCCAGCAGCTTCCACGCAGAAGCTTTCTTT. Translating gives CASSFHAEAFF. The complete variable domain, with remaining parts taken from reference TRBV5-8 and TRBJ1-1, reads EAGVTQSPTHLIKTRGQQATLRCSPISGHTSVYWYQQALGLGLQFLLWYDEGEERNRGNFPPRFSGRQFPNYSSELNVNALELEDSALYLCASSFHAEAFFGQGTRLTVV.

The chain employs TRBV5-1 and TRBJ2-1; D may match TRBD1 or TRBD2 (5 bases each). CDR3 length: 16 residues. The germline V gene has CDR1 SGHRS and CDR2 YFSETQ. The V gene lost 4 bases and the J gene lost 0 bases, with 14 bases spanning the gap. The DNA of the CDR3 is TGCGCCAGCAGCCAGGGTCTTGGACTCTCCTACAATGAGCAGTTCTTC. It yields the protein CASSQGLGLSYNEQFF.

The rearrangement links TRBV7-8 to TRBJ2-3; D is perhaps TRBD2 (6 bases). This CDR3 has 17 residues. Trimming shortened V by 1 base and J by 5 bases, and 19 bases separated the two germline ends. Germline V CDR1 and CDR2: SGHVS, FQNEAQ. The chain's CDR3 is CASSLVVSGLTRDTQYF. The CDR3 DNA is TGTGCCAGCAGCTTAGTTGTATCGGGACTGACTCGAGATACGCAGTATTTT.

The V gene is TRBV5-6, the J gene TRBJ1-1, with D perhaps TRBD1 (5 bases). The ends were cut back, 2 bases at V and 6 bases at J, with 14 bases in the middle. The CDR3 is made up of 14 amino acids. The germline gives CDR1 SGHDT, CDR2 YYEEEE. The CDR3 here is CASSFWQGDPEAFF. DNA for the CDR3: TGTGCCAGCAGCTTTTGGCAGGGCGACCCTGAAGCTTTCTTT. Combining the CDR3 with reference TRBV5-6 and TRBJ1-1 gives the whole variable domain DAGVTQSPTHLIKTRGQQVTLRCSPKSGHDTVSWYQQALGQGPQFIFQYYEEEERQRGNFPDRFSGHQFPNYSSELNVNALLLGDSALYLCASSFWQGDPEAFFGQGTRLTVV.

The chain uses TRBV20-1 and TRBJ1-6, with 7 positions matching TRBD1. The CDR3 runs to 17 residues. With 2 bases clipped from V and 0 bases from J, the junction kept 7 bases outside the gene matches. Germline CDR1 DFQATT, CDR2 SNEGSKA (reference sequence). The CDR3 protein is CSARNRGPSSYNSPLHF. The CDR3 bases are TGCAGTGCTAGAAACAGGGGTCCAAGCTCCTATAATTCACCCCTCCACTTT.

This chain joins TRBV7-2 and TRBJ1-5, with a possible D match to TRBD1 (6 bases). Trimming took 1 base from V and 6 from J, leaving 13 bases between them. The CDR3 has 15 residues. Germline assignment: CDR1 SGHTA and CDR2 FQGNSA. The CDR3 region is CASSLGQGPGQPQHF. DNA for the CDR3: TGTGCCAGCAGCTTAGGGCAGGGGCCCGGTCAGCCCCAGCATTTT.

In DNA, the CDR3 is TGTGCCACCAGCAGGGGGCGGGGGCTTACCTACGAGCAGTACTTC. Its translation is CATSRGRGLTYEQYF. The chain joins TRBV15 to TRBJ2-7, with a tentative D call TRBD2 (7 bases). CDR3 length: 15 amino acids. Deletions cut 3 bases from V and 2 bases from J, with 14 bases between. Germline V gives CDR1 LNHNV, CDR2 YYDKDF (reference sequence).

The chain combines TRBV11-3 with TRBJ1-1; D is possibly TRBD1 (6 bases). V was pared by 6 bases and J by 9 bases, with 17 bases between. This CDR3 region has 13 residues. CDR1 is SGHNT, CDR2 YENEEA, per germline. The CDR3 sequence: CASRRNRDAQAFF. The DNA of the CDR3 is TGTGCCAGCAGGCGAAACAGGGACGCTCAAGCTTTCTTT.

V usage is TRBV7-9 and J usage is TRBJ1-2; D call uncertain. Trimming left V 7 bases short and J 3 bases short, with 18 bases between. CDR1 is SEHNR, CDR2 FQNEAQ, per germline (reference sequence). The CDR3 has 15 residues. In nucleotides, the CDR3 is TGTGCCAGCATCCGGACGGACCGAAGTGACTATGGCTACACCTTC. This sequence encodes CASIRTDRSDYGYTF.

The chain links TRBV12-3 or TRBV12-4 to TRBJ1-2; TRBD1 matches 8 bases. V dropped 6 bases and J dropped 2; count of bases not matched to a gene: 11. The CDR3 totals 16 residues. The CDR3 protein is CASSPRTGPSNYGYTF. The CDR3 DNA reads TGTGCCAGCAGCCCACGGACAGGGCCATCCAACTATGGCTACACCTTC.

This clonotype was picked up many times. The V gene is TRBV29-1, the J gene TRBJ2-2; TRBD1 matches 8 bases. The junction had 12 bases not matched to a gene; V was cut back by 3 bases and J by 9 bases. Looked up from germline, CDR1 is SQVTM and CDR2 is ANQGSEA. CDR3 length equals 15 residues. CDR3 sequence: CSVEKGQGPLRELFF. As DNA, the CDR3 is TGCAGCGTTGAGAAAGGACAGGGACCACTTAGGGAGCTGTTTTTT.

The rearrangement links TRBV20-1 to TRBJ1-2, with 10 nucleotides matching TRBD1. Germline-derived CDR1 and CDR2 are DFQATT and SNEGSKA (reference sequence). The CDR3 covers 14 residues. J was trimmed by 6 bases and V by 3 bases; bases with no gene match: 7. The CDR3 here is CSASDTGQGNGYTF. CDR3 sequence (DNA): TGCAGTGCTAGTGACACGGGACAGGGGAATGGCTACACCTTC.

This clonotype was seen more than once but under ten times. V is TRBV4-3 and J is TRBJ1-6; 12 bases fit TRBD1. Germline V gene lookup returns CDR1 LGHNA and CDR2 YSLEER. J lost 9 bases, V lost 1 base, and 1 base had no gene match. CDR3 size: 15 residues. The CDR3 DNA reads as TGCGCCAGCAGCCAAGTGGGACAGGGGGCTTCACCCCTCCACTTT. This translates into CASSQVGQGASPLHF.

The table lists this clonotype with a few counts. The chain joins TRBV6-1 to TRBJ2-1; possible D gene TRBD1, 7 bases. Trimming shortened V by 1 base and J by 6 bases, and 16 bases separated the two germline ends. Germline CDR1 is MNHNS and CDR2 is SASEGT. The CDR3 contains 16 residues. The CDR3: CASSEVGGQGGNEQFF. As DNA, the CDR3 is TGTGCCAGCAGTGAAGTCGGCGGGCAGGGGGGCAATGAGCAGTTCTTC.

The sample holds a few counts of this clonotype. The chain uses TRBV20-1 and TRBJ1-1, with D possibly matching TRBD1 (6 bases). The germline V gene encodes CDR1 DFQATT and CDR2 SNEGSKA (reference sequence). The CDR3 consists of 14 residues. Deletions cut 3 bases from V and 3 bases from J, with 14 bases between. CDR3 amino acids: CSASLGGRDTEAFF. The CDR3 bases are TGCAGTGCTAGTTTGGGGGGGCGCGACACTGAAGCTTTCTTT.

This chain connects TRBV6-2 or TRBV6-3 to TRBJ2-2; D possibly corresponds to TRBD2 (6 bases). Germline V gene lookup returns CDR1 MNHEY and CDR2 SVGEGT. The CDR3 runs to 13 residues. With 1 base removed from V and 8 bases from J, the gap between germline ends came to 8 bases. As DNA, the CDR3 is TGTGCCAGCAGTTACTGGGGAGGAGGGGAGCTGTTTTTT. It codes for CASSYWGGGELFF.

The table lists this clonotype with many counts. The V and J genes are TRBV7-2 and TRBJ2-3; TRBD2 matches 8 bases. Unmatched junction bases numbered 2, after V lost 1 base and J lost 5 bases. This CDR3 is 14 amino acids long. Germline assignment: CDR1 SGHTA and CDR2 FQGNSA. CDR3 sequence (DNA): TGTGCCAGCAGCTTAGGAGCGGGGGAAGATACGCAGTATTTT. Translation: CASSLGAGEDTQYF.

The DNA of the CDR3 is TGTGCCAGCAGGCCCGGACAGAACTATTCACCCCTCCACTTT. Amino acid sequence: CASRPGQNYSPLHF. This chain joins TRBV6-2 or TRBV6-3 and TRBJ1-6, with D perhaps TRBD1 (6 bases). V was cut by 6 bases and J by 8 bases, with 14 bases left in between. This CDR3 region has 14 residues. Per germline, CDR1 MNHEY and CDR2 SVGEGT.

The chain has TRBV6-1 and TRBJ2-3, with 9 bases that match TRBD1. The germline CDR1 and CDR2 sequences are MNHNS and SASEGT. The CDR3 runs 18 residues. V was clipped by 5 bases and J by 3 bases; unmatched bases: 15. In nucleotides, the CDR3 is TGTGCCAGCAGTCCGCATCCACCGGGACAGGGTTGGACAGATACGCAGTATTTT. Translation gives CASSPHPPGQGWTDTQYF.

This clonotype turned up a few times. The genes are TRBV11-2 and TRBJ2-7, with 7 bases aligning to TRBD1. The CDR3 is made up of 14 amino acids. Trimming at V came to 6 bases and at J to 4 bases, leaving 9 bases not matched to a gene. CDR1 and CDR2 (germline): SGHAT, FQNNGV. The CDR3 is CASSWVGTVYEQYF. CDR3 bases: TGTGCCAGCAGTTGGGTTGGGACAGTGTACGAGCAGTACTTC.

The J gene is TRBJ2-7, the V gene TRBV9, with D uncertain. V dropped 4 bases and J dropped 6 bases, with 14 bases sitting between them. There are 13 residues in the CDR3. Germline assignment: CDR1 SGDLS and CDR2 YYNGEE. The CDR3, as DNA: TGTGCCAGCAGCCAGCAATTCTCGGGCGAGCAGTACTTC. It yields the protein CASSQQFSGEQYF.

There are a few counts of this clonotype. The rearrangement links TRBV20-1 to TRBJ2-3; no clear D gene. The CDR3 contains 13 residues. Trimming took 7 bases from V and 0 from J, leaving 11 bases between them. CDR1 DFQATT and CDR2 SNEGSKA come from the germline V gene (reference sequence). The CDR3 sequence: CSVPSSSTDTQYF. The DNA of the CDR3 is TGCAGTGTCCCCTCCTCTAGCACAGATACGCAGTATTTT.

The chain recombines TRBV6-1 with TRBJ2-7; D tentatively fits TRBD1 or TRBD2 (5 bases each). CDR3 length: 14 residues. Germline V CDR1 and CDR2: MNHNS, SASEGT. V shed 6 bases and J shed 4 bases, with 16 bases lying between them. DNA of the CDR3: TGTGCCAGCAGCGCCGGGACCAGATTATACGAGCAGTACTTC. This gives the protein CASSAGTRLYEQYF.